This T cell receptor beta chain was profiled in a study of spatial heterogeneity in lung cancer. TCRdb re-called the 5' RACE reads with MiXCR, one entry per CDR3 protein. The repertoire holds tens of thousands of distinct CDR3 sequences, with 6% to 8.5% as singletons. Time point meaning: blood at routine non-recurrence follow-up after resection. Tumor, nontumor lung or frozen PBMC supplied whole RNA that was sequenced unsorted. This clonotype was seen at least ten times. The sample in question was PBMCs, obtained at follow-up. The sequence derives from a female donor with early-stage non-small cell lung cancer.

The CDR3 protein is CASSLSQGQPQHF. CDR3 coding DNA: TGTGCCAGCAGCTTAAGTCAGGGACAGCCCCAGCATTTT. The J gene is TRBJ1-5, the V gene TRBV7-3; D is perhaps TRBD1 (5 bases). The CDR3 has 13 amino acids. With 1 base removed from V and 7 bases from J, the gap between germline ends came to 8 bases. The germline gives CDR1 SGHTA, CDR2 FQGTGA. The full variable domain, in which reference TRBV7-3 and TRBJ1-5 provide the parts outside the CDR3, is GAGVSQTPSNKVTEKGKYVELRCDPISGHTALYWYRQSLGQGPEFLIYFQGTGAADDSGLPNDRFFAVRPEGSVSTLKIQRTERGDSAVYLCASSLSQGQPQHFGDGTRLSIL.